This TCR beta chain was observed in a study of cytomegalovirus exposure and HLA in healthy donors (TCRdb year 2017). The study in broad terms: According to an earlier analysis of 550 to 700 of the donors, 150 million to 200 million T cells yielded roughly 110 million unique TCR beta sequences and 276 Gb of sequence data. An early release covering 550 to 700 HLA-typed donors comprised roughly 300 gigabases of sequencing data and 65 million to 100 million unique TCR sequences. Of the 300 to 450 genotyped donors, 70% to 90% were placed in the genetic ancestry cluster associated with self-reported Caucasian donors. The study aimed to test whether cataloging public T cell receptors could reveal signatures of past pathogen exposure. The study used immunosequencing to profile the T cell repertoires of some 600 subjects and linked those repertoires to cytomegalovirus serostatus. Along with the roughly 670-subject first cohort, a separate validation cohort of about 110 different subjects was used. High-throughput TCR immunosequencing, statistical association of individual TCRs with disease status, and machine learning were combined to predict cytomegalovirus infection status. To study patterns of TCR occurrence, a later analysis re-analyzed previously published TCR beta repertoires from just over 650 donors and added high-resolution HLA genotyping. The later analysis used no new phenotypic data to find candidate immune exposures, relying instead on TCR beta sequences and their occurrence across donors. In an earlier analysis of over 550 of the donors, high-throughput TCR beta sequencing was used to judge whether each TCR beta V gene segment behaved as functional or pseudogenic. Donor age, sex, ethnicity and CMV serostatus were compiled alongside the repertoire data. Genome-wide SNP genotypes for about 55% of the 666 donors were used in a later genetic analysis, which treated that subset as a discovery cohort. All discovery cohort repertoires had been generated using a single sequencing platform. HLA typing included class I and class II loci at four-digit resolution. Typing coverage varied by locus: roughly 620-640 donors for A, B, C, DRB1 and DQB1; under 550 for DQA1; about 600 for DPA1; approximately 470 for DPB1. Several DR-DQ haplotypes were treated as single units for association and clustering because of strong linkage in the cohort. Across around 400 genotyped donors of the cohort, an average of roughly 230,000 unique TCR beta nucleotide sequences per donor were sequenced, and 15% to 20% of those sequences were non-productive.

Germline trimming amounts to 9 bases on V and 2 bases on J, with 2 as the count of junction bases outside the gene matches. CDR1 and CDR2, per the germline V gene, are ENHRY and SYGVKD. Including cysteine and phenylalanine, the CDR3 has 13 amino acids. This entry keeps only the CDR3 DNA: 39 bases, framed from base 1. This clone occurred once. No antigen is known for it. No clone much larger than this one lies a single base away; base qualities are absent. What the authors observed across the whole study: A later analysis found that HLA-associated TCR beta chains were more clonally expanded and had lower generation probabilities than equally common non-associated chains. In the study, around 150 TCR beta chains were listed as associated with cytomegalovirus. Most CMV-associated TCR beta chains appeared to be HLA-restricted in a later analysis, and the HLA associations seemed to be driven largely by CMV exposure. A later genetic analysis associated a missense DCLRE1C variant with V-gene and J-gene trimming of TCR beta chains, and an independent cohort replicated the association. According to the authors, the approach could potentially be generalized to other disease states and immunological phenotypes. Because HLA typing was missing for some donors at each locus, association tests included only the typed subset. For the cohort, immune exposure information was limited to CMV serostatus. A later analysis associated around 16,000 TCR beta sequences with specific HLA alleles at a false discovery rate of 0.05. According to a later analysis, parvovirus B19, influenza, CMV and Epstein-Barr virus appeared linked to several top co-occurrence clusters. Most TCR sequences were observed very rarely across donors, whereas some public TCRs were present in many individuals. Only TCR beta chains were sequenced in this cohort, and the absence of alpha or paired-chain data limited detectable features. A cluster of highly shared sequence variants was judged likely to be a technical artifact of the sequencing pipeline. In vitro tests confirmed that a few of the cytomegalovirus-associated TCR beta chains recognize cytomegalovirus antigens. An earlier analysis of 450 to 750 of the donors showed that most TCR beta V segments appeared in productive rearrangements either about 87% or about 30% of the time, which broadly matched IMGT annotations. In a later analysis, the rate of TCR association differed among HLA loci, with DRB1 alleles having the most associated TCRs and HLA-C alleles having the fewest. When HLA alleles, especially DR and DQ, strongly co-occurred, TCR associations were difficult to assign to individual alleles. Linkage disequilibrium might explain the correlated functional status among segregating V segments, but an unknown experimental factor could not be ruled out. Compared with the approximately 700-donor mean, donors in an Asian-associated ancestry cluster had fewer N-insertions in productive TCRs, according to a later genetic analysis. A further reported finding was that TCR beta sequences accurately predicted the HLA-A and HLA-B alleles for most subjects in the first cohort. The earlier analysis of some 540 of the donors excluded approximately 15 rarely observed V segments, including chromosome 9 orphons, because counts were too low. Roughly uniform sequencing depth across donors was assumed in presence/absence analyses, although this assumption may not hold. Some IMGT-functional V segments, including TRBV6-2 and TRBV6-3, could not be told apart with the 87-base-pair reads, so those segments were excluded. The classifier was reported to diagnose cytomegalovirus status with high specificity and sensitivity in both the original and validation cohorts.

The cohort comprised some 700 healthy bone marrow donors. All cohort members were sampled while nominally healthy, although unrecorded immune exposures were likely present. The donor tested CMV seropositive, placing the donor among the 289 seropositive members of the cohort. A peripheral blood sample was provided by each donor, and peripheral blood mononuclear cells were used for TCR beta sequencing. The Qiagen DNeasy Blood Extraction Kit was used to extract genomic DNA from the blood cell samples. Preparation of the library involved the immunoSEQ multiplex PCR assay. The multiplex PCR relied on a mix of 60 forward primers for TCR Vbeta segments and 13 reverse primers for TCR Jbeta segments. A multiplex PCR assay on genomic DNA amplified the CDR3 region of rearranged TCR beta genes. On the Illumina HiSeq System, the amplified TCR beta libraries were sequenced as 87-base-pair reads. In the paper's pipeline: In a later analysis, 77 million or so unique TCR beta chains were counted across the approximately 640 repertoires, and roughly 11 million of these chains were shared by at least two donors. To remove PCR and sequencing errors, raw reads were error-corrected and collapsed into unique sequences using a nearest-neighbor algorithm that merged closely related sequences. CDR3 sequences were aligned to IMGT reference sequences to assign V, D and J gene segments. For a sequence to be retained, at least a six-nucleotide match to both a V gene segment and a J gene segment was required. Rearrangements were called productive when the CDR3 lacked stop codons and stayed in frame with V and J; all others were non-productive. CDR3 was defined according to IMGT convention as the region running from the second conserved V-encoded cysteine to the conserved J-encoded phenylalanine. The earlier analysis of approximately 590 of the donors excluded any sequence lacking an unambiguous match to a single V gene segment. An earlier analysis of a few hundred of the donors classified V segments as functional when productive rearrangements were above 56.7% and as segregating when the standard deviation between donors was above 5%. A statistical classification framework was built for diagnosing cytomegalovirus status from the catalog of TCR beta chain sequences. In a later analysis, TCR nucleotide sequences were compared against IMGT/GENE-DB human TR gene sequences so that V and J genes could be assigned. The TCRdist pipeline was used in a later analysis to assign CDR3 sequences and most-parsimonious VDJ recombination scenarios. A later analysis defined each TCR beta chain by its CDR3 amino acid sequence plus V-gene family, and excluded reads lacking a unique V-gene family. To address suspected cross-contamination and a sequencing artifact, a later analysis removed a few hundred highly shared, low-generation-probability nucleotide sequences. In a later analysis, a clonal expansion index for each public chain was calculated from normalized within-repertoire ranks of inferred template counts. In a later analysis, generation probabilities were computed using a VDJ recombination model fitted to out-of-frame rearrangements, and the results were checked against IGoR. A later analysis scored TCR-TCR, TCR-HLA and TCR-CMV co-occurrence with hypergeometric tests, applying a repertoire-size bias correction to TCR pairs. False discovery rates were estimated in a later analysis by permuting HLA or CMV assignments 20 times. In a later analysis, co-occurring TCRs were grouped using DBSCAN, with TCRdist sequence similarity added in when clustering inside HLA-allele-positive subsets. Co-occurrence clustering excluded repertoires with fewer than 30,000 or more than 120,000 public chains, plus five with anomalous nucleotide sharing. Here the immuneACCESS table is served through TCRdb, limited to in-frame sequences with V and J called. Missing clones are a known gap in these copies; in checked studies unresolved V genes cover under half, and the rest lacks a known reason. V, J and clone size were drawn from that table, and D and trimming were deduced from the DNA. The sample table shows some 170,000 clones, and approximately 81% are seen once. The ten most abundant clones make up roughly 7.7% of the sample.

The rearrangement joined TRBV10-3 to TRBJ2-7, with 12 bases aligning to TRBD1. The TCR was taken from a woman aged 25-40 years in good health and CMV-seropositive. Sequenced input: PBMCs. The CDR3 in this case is CAIGTGGPYEQYF. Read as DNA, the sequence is TGTGCCATAGGGACAGGGGGCCCCTACGAGCAGTACTTC.